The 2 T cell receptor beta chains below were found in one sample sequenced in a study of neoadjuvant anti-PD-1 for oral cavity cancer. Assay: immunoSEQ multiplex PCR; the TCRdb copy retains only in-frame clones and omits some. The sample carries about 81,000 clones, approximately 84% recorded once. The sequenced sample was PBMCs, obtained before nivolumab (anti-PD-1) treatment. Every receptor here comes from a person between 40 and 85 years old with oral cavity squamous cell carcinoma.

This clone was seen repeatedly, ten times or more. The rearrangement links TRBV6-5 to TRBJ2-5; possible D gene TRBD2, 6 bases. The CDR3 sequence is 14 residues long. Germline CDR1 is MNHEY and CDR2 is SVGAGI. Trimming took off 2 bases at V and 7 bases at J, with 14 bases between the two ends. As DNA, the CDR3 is TGTGCCAGCAGTTACGTCCGGGAGCGCGGGACCCAGTACTTC. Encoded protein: CASSYVRERGTQYF.

CDR3: CASSSGQESNEKLFF. The DNA of the CDR3 is TGTGCCAGCAGCTCAGGACAGGAGTCAAATGAAAAACTGTTTTTT. The gene calls are TRBV7-2 and TRBJ1-4; 7 bases map to TRBD1. V was clipped by 4 bases and J by 5 bases; unmatched bases: 7. The CDR3 covers 15 residues. The germline gives CDR1 SGHTA, CDR2 FQGNSA.